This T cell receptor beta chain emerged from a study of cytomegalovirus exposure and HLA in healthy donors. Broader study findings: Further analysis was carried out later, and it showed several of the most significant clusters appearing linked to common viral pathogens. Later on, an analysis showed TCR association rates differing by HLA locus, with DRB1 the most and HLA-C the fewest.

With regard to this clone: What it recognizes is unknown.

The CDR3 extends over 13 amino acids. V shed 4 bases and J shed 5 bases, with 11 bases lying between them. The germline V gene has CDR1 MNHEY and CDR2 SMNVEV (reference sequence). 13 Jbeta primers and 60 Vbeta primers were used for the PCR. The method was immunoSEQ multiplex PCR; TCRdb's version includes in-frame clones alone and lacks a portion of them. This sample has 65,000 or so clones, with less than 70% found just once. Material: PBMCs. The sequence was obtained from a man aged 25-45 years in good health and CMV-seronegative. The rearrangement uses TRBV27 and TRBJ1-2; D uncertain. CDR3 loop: CASSSDLFYGYTF. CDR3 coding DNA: TGTGCCAGCAGTTCGGACTTATTTTATGGCTACACCTTC.